The 3 T cell receptor beta chains listed next were all sequenced from one sample in a study of CD8+CD57+ T cells in acquired aplastic anemia. Profiles of TCR beta VDJ and CDR3 were generated from a genomic DNA template. MiXCR was run by TCRdb on the reads, yielding one entry per CDR3 protein. The data hold 50,000 or so distinct CDR3 sequences, with roughly 60% observed a single time. Sequenced patients had shown CD8+CD57+ cell expansion by flow cytometry. The sequencing sample was made of sorted CD4+, CD8+, or CD8+CD57+ T cells (not recorded which) from PBMCs. These receptor sequences come from a human donor with aplastic anemia.

J is TRBJ1-5 and V is TRBV5-6; D unclear. The CDR3 length is 15 residues. V lost 3 bases and J 2 bases, leaving 12 bases between the germline ends. Germline V CDR1 and CDR2: SGHDT, YYEEEE. In DNA form, the CDR3 reads TGTGCCAGCAGCTCCGGATTGGACGGCAATCAGCCCCAGCATTTT. It is translated as CASSSGLDGNQPQHF.

V is TRBV2 and J is TRBJ2-1; 9 bases are a match to TRBD2. In germline, CDR1 is SNHLY, CDR2 FYNNEI. CDR3 length: 13 amino acids. The junction had 8 bases not matched to a gene; V was cut back by 8 bases and J by 9 bases. The CDR3 DNA reads as TGTGCCAGCGGGGGCGGGGGGGCGTTTGAGCAGTTCTTC. Translating it yields CASGGGGAFEQFF.

The chain carries TRBV12-3 or TRBV12-4 and TRBJ2-7, with a possible D match to TRBD2 (7 bases). V was clipped by 3 bases and J by 6 bases, with 9 bases between them. There are 12 residues in the CDR3. The CDR3 DNA sequence: TGTGCCAGCAGTTTGGGGGGGCCCGAGCAGTACTTC. Its translation: CASSLGGPEQYF.